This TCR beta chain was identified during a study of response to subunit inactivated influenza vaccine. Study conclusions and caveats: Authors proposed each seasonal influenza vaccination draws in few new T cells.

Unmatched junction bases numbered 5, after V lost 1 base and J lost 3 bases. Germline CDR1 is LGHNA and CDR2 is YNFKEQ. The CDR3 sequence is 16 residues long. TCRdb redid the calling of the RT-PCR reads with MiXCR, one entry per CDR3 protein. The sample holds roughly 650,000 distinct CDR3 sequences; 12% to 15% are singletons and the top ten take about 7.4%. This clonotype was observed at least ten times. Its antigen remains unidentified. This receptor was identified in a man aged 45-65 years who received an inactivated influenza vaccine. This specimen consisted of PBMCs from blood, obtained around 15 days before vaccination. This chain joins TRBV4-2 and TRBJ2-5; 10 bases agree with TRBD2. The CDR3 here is CASSQASGGGKETQYF. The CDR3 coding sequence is TGTGCCAGCAGCCAAGCTAGCGGGGGCGGGAAAGAGACCCAGTACTTC.